What follows describes a single T cell receptor (beta chain). Clones were read by immunoSEQ multiplex PCR, and TCRdb kept only the in-frame ones, dropping some. The table records some 400,000 clones, approximately 77% of them present only once. These data belong to a study of blood T cell repertoires in COVID-19. Across the whole study: Material from acute and convalescent COVID-19 was sourced from the United States, Italy and Spain.

The germline CDR1 and CDR2 sequences are SGHRS and YFSETQ. The CDR3 contains 15 residues. Trimming took 2 bases from V and 3 from J, leaving 15 bases between them. The source of this sequence is a human donor with acute or convalescent COVID-19. The donor label of this sample is uncertain. Sequenced sample: peripheral blood. This chain uses TRBV5-1 with TRBJ2-7; TRBD2 might be the D (5 bases). The CDR3 bases are TGCGCCAGCAGCTTAGTAGAGGGTCCCTTCTACGAGCAGTACTTC. This translates into CASSLVEGPFYEQYF.